This T cell receptor (beta chain) was sequenced in a study of beta chain features in type 1 diabetes. Whole-study findings and limits: Within each of all four CD4+ subsets, Type 1 diabetes patients had TCRB CDR3s that were moderately but significantly shorter. Patients' naive, central memory and regulatory TCRB repertoires appeared more alike than those of healthy donors.

Cells sorted by CD45RO/CCR7/CD25/CD127/CD95/CD27 comprised CD4+ naive, central memory, regulatory and stem cell-like memory cells. In regard to this clone: Its target is not known.

Every bit of the isolated RNA underwent reverse transcription, so sequencing read expressed TCRB transcripts. This table comes from immunoSEQ multiplex PCR, and its TCRdb copy is limited to in-frame clones, with some not included. The top ten clones hold 0.015% to 0.02% of a sample with about 400,000 clones, 10% to 15% of them seen once. Germline lookup yields CDR1 SQVTM and CDR2 ANQGSEA. The V gene lost 4 bases and the J gene lost 4 bases, with 8 bases spanning the gap. The CDR3 is made up of 12 amino acids. The sequencing input was naive CD4+ T cells from blood. The source of this sequence is a man aged 18 to 29 in good health. This chain uses TRBV29-1 with TRBJ1-5, with D possibly being TRBD1 (5 bases). CDR3 residues: CSVANRNQPQHF. The DNA for the CDR3 is TGCAGCGTTGCAAACAGGAATCAGCCCCAGCATTTT.